A selection of T cell receptor beta chains follows, all from one sample in a study of cytomegalovirus exposure and HLA in healthy donors. Generated by immunoSEQ multiplex PCR, the TCRdb table keeps only in-frame clones and is missing some. In the table there are about 130,000 clones, 89% of which are singletons. Sequencing was carried out using PBMCs. Receptors originate from a woman aged 18-29 years in good health and CMV-seropositive. Both conserved end residues are part of each CDR3. The order of the fields is clone size, V gene, D gene, J gene, CDR3 DNA, CDR3 protein. The D gene is left open where the match is weak. Only part of the rows carry a size: once, few, many, or a class if the clone is expanded.

size: .; V: TRBV30; D: .; J: TRBJ2-7; DNA: TGTGCCTGGAGTGTTTCAGGGTTCAACGAGCAGTACTTC; CDR3: CAWSVSGFNEQYF
size: .; V: TRBV6-1; D: .; J: TRBJ2-2; DNA: TGTGCCAGCAAAAGGGACTCCAACACCGGGGAGCTGTTTTTT; CDR3: CASKRDSNTGELFF
size: .; V: TRBV28; D: TRBD1; J: TRBJ1-2; DNA: TGTGCCAGCAGCCGGGACAGACTCTATGGCTACACCTTC; CDR3: CASSRDRLYGYTF
size: .; V: TRBV7-9; D: .; J: TRBJ2-7; DNA: TGTGCCAGCAGCCCGGGGATCCACTCCTACGAGCAGTACTTC; CDR3: CASSPGIHSYEQYF
size: .; V: TRBV7-3; D: TRBD1; J: TRBJ1-1; DNA: TGTGCCAGCAGCTTGAATCTCGACAGGGGTTCAGCTGAAGCTTTCTTT; CDR3: CASSLNLDRGSAEAFF
size: .; V: TRBV18; D: .; J: TRBJ1-6; DNA: TGTGCCAGCTCACCGCCGGGGGGCGAGCGATCACCCCTCCACTTT; CDR3: CASSPPGGERSPLHF
size: .; V: TRBV25-1; D: .; J: TRBJ2-1; DNA: TGTGCCAGCAGTGGTGGACTTCAGCACGACAATGAGCAGTTCTTC; CDR3: CASSGGLQHDNEQFF
size: .; V: TRBV9; D: .; J: TRBJ1-1; DNA: TGTGCCAGCAGCGTAGGAGGGTTCACTGAAGCTTTCTTT; CDR3: CASSVGGFTEAFF
size: .; V: TRBV9; D: .; J: TRBJ1-2; DNA: TGTGCCAGCACCTTGGGAGGGGTTGTAGGGACAAATGGCTACACCTTC; CDR3: CASTLGGVVGTNGYTF
size: .; V: TRBV9; D: TRBD1; J: TRBJ2-7; DNA: TGTGCCAGCAGCGCCCGACAGGGGTACGAGCAGTACTTC; CDR3: CASSARQGYEQYF
size: .; V: TRBV6-6; D: .; J: TRBJ1-2; DNA: TGTGCCAGTTCGGGGGGCCAGGGCCGCTATGGCTACACCTTC; CDR3: CASSGGQGRYGYTF
size: few; V: TRBV2; D: .; J: TRBJ2-7; DNA: TGTGCCAGCAGTGACCTCGAGCAGTACTTC; CDR3: CASSDLEQYF
size: .; V: TRBV2; D: TRBD2; J: TRBJ2-1; DNA: TGTGCCAGCAGTGAAGATAGGCTAGCGGTGGGGCTTGAGCAGTTCTTC; CDR3: CASSEDRLAVGLEQFF
size: .; V: TRBV2; D: .; J: TRBJ1-1; DNA: TGTGCCAGCAGTGGCCGGTGGGGGGGGCTTCAGGGCACTGAAGCTTTCTTT; CDR3: CASSGRWGGLQGTEAFF
size: .; V: TRBV7-9; D: TRBD1; J: TRBJ1-1; DNA: TGTGCCAGCAGCCCCGACCCACAGGGGCCGAACACTGAAGCTTTCTTT; CDR3: CASSPDPQGPNTEAFF
size: .; V: TRBV5-5; D: .; J: TRBJ1-1; DNA: TGTGCCAGCAGCCGTTTAACAGGGAACACTGAAGCTTTCTTT; CDR3: CASSRLTGNTEAFF
size: .; V: TRBV27; D: .; J: TRBJ1-1; DNA: TGTGCCAGCAGTTTTGGGCAGGCGTGGATGAACACTGAAGCTTTCTTT; CDR3: CASSFGQAWMNTEAFF
size: once; V: TRBV28; D: .; J: TRBJ2-6; DNA: TGTGCCAGCAGTCCGGGAACTGGGGCCAACGTCCTGACTTTC; CDR3: CASSPGTGANVLTF
size: .; V: TRBV5-4; D: .; J: TRBJ1-2; DNA: TGTGCCAGCAGCTGGGGGGGTACAGGGCTAGATGGCTACACCTTC; CDR3: CASSWGGTGLDGYTF
size: .; V: TRBV27; D: TRBD2; J: TRBJ2-3; DNA: TGTGCCAGCAGCCAGCGGGGGGGCACAGATACGCAGTATTTT; CDR3: CASSQRGGTDTQYF
size: .; V: TRBV5-1; D: .; J: TRBJ2-2; DNA: TGCGCCAGCAGCTTGGCTCTACGGCTAGCGAACACCGGGGAGCTGTTTTTT; CDR3: CASSLALRLANTGELFF
size: .; V: TRBV6-6; D: .; J: TRBJ2-7; DNA: TGTGCCAGCAGTTACTCTGGCAGTTACGAGCAGTACTTC; CDR3: CASSYSGSYEQYF
size: .; V: TRBV4-3; D: .; J: TRBJ1-4; DNA: TGCGCCAGCAGCCATTCTGGGCAGGGCGCCGCAACTAATGAAAAACTGTTTTTT; CDR3: CASSHSGQGAATNEKLFF
size: .; V: TRBV11-2; D: .; J: TRBJ1-3; DNA: TGTGCCAGCAGCCCGACACCCATCTCTGGAAACACCATATATTTT; CDR3: CASSPTPISGNTIYF
size: .; V: TRBV28; D: TRBD2; J: TRBJ2-1; DNA: TGTGCCAGCAGTTTGGGACTAGCGGGGAGTAATGAGCAGTTCTTC; CDR3: CASSLGLAGSNEQFF
size: .; V: TRBV5-4; D: .; J: TRBJ2-2; DNA: TGTGCCAGCAGCCTAGACTGGGGGGTGGCCGGGGAGCTGTTTTTT; CDR3: CASSLDWGVAGELFF
size: .; V: TRBV19; D: .; J: TRBJ1-2; DNA: TGTGCCAGTACCGCACTCGGTCTTCATGGCTACACCTTC; CDR3: CASTALGLHGYTF
size: .; V: TRBV6-1; D: TRBD1; J: TRBJ1-6; DNA: TGTGCCAGCAGTGCCCCTGACAGGGGAAGTTTCTCCTATAATTCACCCCTCCACTTT; CDR3: CASSAPDRGSFSYNSPLHF
size: few; V: TRBV30; D: .; J: TRBJ1-6; DNA: TGTGCCTGGGACTACGCCAATTCACCCCTCCACTTT; CDR3: CAWDYANSPLHF
size: many; V: TRBV21-1; D: .; J: TRBJ1-2; DNA: TGTGCCAGCAGCGACTACTCATCGGCCTTGGACAGCTACCCAGGGTATGGCTACACCTTC; CDR3: CASSDYSSALDSYPGYGYTF
size: .; V: TRBV5-1; D: .; J: TRBJ2-7; DNA: TGCGCCAGCAGCTTATCCGGGAGCTCCTACGAGCAGTACTTC; CDR3: CASSLSGSSYEQYF
size: few; V: TRBV15; D: TRBD1; J: TRBJ1-2; DNA: TGTGCCACCAGCAGTTCGGGGACAGGGAACTATGGCTACACCTTC; CDR3: CATSSSGTGNYGYTF
size: .; V: TRBV7-7; D: .; J: TRBJ2-1; DNA: TGTGCCAGCAGCTTCGAAGGTCTCGGGAATGAGCAGTTCTTC; CDR3: CASSFEGLGNEQFF
size: .; V: TRBV10-3; D: .; J: TRBJ2-5; DNA: TGTGCCATCAGTGAGGTGGGATCCAGGGAGGTTCAGTACTTC; CDR3: CAISEVGSREVQYF
size: .; V: TRBV30; D: .; J: TRBJ1-3; DNA: TGTGCCCTGGCCGAGGTTGACTCTGGAAACACCATATATTTT; CDR3: CALAEVDSGNTIYF
size: .; V: TRBV5-1; D: TRBD2; J: TRBJ2-3; DNA: TGCGCCAGCAGCTTGGCCCCAGGGAGGGGCACAGATACGCAGTATTTT; CDR3: CASSLAPGRGTDTQYF
size: .; V: TRBV11-2; D: .; J: TRBJ1-3; DNA: TGTGCCAGCAGCTCATACCGGACGGGGAGATCGGGAAACACCATATATTTT; CDR3: CASSSYRTGRSGNTIYF
size: .; V: TRBV11-2; D: .; J: TRBJ2-7; DNA: TGTGCCAGCAGCTTAACAGGGCTTCGGGCAGATCACTACGAGCAGTACTTC; CDR3: CASSLTGLRADHYEQYF
size: few; V: TRBV6-6; D: TRBD1; J: TRBJ1-5; DNA: TGTGCCACCAGTACAGGGGATCAGCCCCAGCATTTT; CDR3: CATSTGDQPQHF
size: .; V: TRBV5-6; D: .; J: TRBJ2-7; DNA: TGTGCCAGCAGCGGGAAACAGGGACGGAACTCCTACGAGCAGTACTTC; CDR3: CASSGKQGRNSYEQYF